This T cell receptor beta chain came from a study of molecular identifiers for immune sequencing clone quantification. Points from the study as a whole: Reports indicate spiked Jurkat TCR RNA from one cell could be found among around 970,000 naive cells.

From the PCR reads, TCRdb called clonotypes with MiXCR, one entry per CDR3 protein. The repertoire holds about 500,000 distinct CDR3 sequences, with about 21% as singletons. Investigators produced naive CD8 libraries from 20,000 to 1,000,000 sorted cells, drawing on 10%, 30% or 50% RNA. Naive CD8 T cells were picked out by sorting for CD8+CD4-CCR7+CD45RA+. With respect to this clonotype: Its antigen is still unknown. Germline is not matched at one junction end, which may reflect a read error.

This CDR3 is built from 18 residues. Germline CDR1 LGHNA, CDR2 YSLEER. What was sequenced was naive CD8+ T cells from blood, with Jurkat cell RNA spiked in. The sample's subset: FACS-sorted CD8+CD4-CCR7+CD45RA+ naive T cells. The chain links TRBV4-3 to TRBJ2-3, with 10 positions matching TRBD2. The source of this sequence is a human donor in good health. Some libraries in this study had Jurkat cell RNA spiked in. CDR3 sequence: CASGQDNPLAGETDTQYF. CDR3 DNA: TGCGCCAGCGGCCAAGACAATCCCCTAGCGGGAGAGACAGATACGCAGTATTTT.